The present TCR beta chain was sequenced within a study of blood T cell repertoires in COVID-19. Turning to the study itself: There were acute and convalescent COVID-19 samples, and they came from the United States, Italy and Spain.

Original processing methods: Reference gene primer amplification yielded estimated nucleated cell counts. Assay used: immunoSEQ multiplex PCR; TCRdb lists only in-frame clones, some missing. V and J calls and clone size come straight from that table; D and trimming were deduced from the DNA. The data hold more than 85,000 clones, with about 86% observed a single time. The CDR3 is 15 residues long. The germline V and J ends were trimmed by 2 bases and 3 bases, with 14 bases remaining between them. Germline CDR1 reads SGHNT; CDR2 reads YYREEE (reference sequence). The TCR sequence derives from a woman in her forties or fifties who had recovered from COVID-19. Sequencing was done on a sample of PBMCs or T cells enriched from blood (not recorded which). The V and J genes are TRBV5-4 and TRBJ1-1; TRBD1 is a possible D gene (5 bases). The CDR3 region has the DNA TGTGCCAGCAGCTTTCCCGACTTCAGGGACACTGAAGCTTTCTTT. Its protein product is CASSFPDFRDTEAFF.